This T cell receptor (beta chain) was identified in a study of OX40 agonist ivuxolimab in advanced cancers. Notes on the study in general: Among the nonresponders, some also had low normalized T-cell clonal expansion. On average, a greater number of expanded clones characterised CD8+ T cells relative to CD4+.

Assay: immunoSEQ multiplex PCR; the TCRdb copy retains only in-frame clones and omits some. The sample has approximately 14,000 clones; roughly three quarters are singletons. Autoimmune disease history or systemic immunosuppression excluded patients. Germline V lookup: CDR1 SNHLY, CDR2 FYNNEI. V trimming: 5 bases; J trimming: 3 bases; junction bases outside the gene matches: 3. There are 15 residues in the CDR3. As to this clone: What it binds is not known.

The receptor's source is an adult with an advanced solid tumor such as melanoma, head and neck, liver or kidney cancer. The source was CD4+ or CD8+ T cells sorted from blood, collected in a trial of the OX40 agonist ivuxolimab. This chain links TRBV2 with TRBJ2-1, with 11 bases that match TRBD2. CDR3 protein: CASSIAGGDYNEQFF. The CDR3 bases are TGTGCCAGCAGTATAGCGGGGGGGGACTACAATGAGCAGTTCTTC. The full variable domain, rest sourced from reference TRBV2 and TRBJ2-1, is EPEVTQTPSHQVTQMGQEVILRCVPISNHLYFYWYRQILGQKVEFLVSFYNNEISEKSEIFDDQFSVERPDGSNFTLKIRSTKLEDSAMYFCASSIAGGDYNEQFFGPGTRLTVL.